Listed below are T cell receptor beta chains from one sample, sequenced in a study of spatial heterogeneity in lung cancer. TCRdb passed the 5' RACE reads through MiXCR, listing each CDR3 protein once. The table lists some 120,000 distinct CDR3 sequences, 12% of them singletons. The sequencing here drew on PBMCs, taken at follow-up. The receptors stem from a male donor with early-stage non-small cell lung cancer. Both conserved end residues are part of each CDR3. A D gene is named only where the DNA matches it firmly. Rows may omit the clone size; those that give it use once, few, many or a size class.

v_call: TRBV4-1
d_call: -
clone_size: -
j_call: TRBJ2-2
cdr3_aa: CASSQEGPANTGELFF
cdr3_nt: TGCGCCAGCAGCCAAGAGGGCCCTGCGAACACCGGGGAGCTGTTTTTT

v_call: TRBV20-1
d_call: -
clone_size: -
j_call: TRBJ2-2
cdr3_aa: CSARDYQQNTGELFF
cdr3_nt: TGCAGTGCTAGAGATTACCAGCAAAACACCGGGGAGCTGTTTTTT

v_call: TRBV9
d_call: TRBD1
clone_size: -
j_call: TRBJ2-5
cdr3_aa: CASSQWDRAGETQYF
cdr3_nt: TGTGCCAGCAGCCAGTGGGACAGGGCGGGTGAGACCCAGTACTTC

v_call: TRBV5-6
d_call: -
clone_size: -
j_call: TRBJ2-1
cdr3_aa: CASSYSWGNEQFF
cdr3_nt: TGTGCCAGCAGCTACAGCTGGGGGAATGAGCAGTTCTTC

v_call: TRBV5-1
d_call: -
clone_size: -
j_call: TRBJ1-1
cdr3_aa: CASSAQGITEAFF
cdr3_nt: TGCGCCAGCAGCGCACAGGGTATCACTGAAGCTTTCTTT

v_call: TRBV12-3/TRBV12-4
d_call: -
clone_size: few
j_call: TRBJ2-3
cdr3_aa: CASSLRGADTQYF
cdr3_nt: TGTGCCAGCAGTTTACGGGGTGCAGATACGCAGTATTTT

v_call: TRBV18
d_call: -
clone_size: few
j_call: TRBJ2-7
cdr3_aa: CASSPAGGTYEQYF
cdr3_nt: TGTGCCAGCTCACCTGCAGGGGGGACCTACGAGCAGTACTTC

v_call: TRBV18
d_call: -
clone_size: -
j_call: TRBJ1-4
cdr3_aa: CASSPRSIGSNEKLFF
cdr3_nt: TGTGCCAGCTCACCACGGAGTATCGGATCTAATGAAAAACTGTTTTTT

v_call: TRBV20-1
d_call: -
clone_size: few
j_call: TRBJ2-7
cdr3_aa: CSASGQLWGYEQYF
cdr3_nt: TGCAGTGCTAGTGGGCAGCTTTGGGGCTACGAGCAGTACTTC

v_call: TRBV11-2
d_call: -
clone_size: few
j_call: TRBJ2-1
cdr3_aa: CASSSTSYNEQFF
cdr3_nt: TGTGCCAGCAGCTCTACCTCCTACAATGAGCAGTTCTTC

v_call: TRBV7-8
d_call: TRBD1
clone_size: few
j_call: TRBJ2-2
cdr3_aa: CASSPPGQGASGELFF
cdr3_nt: TGTGCCAGCAGCCCCCCGGGCCAGGGGGCATCCGGGGAGCTGTTTTTT

v_call: TRBV20-1
d_call: -
clone_size: -
j_call: TRBJ2-5
cdr3_aa: CSAPLDSSRETQYF
cdr3_nt: TGCAGTGCTCCCCTGGACAGTTCTCGGGAGACCCAGTACTTC

v_call: TRBV2
d_call: TRBD1
clone_size: few
j_call: TRBJ2-3
cdr3_aa: CASRTDRTTDTQYF
cdr3_nt: TGTGCCAGCAGGACGGACAGGACCACAGATACGCAGTATTTT

v_call: TRBV11-2
d_call: -
clone_size: -
j_call: TRBJ1-6
cdr3_aa: CASSRRGLTAYNSPLHF
cdr3_nt: TGTGCCAGCAGCCGACGGGGACTGACAGCTTATAATTCACCCCTCCACTTT

v_call: TRBV18
d_call: -
clone_size: -
j_call: TRBJ1-6
cdr3_aa: CASSPSGHTYNSPLHF
cdr3_nt: TGTGCCAGCTCACCCTCCGGACATACCTATAATTCACCCCTCCACTTT

v_call: TRBV20-1
d_call: TRBD1
clone_size: few
j_call: TRBJ1-6
cdr3_aa: CSARDSQGAHSYNSPLHF
cdr3_nt: TGCAGTGCTAGAGATTCTCAGGGGGCGCATTCCTATAATTCACCCCTCCACTTT

v_call: TRBV28
d_call: TRBD2
clone_size: few
j_call: TRBJ2-7
cdr3_aa: CASRLSLRLAGDEQYF
cdr3_nt: TGTGCCAGCAGACTCTCCCTCAGACTAGCGGGGGACGAGCAGTACTTC

v_call: TRBV25-1
d_call: -
clone_size: -
j_call: TRBJ2-7
cdr3_aa: CASSEQLRTGEQYF
cdr3_nt: TGTGCCAGCAGTGAACAACTACGTACAGGCGAGCAGTACTTC

v_call: TRBV5-1
d_call: -
clone_size: -
j_call: TRBJ2-3
cdr3_aa: CASSLGTADTQYF
cdr3_nt: TGCGCCAGCAGCTTGGGGACTGCGGATACGCAGTATTTT

v_call: TRBV29-1
d_call: TRBD1
clone_size: few
j_call: TRBJ1-4
cdr3_aa: CSARTGGPLFF
cdr3_nt: TGCAGCGCGCGGACAGGAGGCCCACTGTTTTTT

v_call: TRBV29-1
d_call: -
clone_size: many
j_call: TRBJ2-5
cdr3_aa: CSVALDTGETQYF
cdr3_nt: TGCAGCGTTGCCTTAGACACCGGGGAGACCCAGTACTTC

v_call: TRBV7-9
d_call: -
clone_size: -
j_call: TRBJ2-3
cdr3_aa: CASSLPEGSTDTQYF
cdr3_nt: TGTGCCAGCAGCTTACCTGAGGGAAGCACAGATACGCAGTATTTT

v_call: TRBV7-9
d_call: -
clone_size: -
j_call: TRBJ2-5
cdr3_aa: CASSSPAGAAKETQYF
cdr3_nt: TGTGCCAGCAGCTCCCCTGCGGGGGCAGCAAAAGAGACCCAGTACTTC

v_call: TRBV7-2
d_call: TRBD1
clone_size: many
j_call: TRBJ2-2
cdr3_aa: CASRPGTGRTGELFF
cdr3_nt: TGTGCCAGCAGACCCGGGACAGGGCGAACCGGGGAGCTGTTTTTT

v_call: TRBV5-1
d_call: -
clone_size: -
j_call: TRBJ2-2
cdr3_aa: CASRESVSYTGELFF
cdr3_nt: TGCGCCAGCAGAGAGTCCGTGAGCTACACCGGGGAGCTGTTTTTT

v_call: TRBV29-1
d_call: -
clone_size: few
j_call: TRBJ1-5
cdr3_aa: CSVVTGVGQPQHF
cdr3_nt: TGCAGCGTTGTAACCGGGGTCGGGCAGCCCCAGCATTTT

v_call: TRBV3-1
d_call: -
clone_size: -
j_call: TRBJ2-7
cdr3_aa: CASSQVVGVLYEQYF
cdr3_nt: TGTGCCAGCAGCCAAGTCGTAGGAGTCCTCTACGAGCAGTACTTC

v_call: TRBV7-2
d_call: -
clone_size: few
j_call: TRBJ2-7
cdr3_aa: CASSPRGGAVTEQYF
cdr3_nt: TGTGCCAGCAGCCCGCGCGGGGGCGCGGTGACCGAGCAGTACTTC

v_call: TRBV9
d_call: -
clone_size: few
j_call: TRBJ2-7
cdr3_aa: CASSVEVQSEQYF
cdr3_nt: TGTGCCAGCAGCGTAGAGGTACAATCCGAGCAGTACTTC

v_call: TRBV27
d_call: -
clone_size: -
j_call: TRBJ1-6
cdr3_aa: CASRSGPRDSPLHF
cdr3_nt: TGTGCCAGCAGATCCGGGCCAAGGGATTCACCCCTCCACTTT

v_call: TRBV18
d_call: -
clone_size: few
j_call: TRBJ1-6
cdr3_aa: CASSPGVSDRSPLHF
cdr3_nt: TGTGCCAGCTCACCCGGGGTTTCGGATAGATCACCCCTCCACTTT

v_call: TRBV5-1
d_call: -
clone_size: few
j_call: TRBJ1-6
cdr3_aa: CASSLAMVKNSNSPLHF
cdr3_nt: TGCGCCAGCAGCTTGGCCATGGTAAAGAATTCTAATTCACCCCTCCACTTT

v_call: TRBV20-1
d_call: TRBD1
clone_size: -
j_call: TRBJ1-5
cdr3_aa: CSARGDRPISNQPQHF
cdr3_nt: TGCAGTGCTAGAGGGGACAGACCGATTAGCAATCAGCCCCAGCATTTT

v_call: TRBV5-1
d_call: -
clone_size: many
j_call: TRBJ2-6
cdr3_aa: CASSFSSGANVLTF
cdr3_nt: TGCGCCAGCAGCTTCAGCTCTGGGGCCAACGTCCTGACTTTC

v_call: TRBV7-3
d_call: -
clone_size: many
j_call: TRBJ2-7
cdr3_aa: CASSSMRGLEQYF
cdr3_nt: TGTGCCAGCAGCTCGATGAGGGGTCTGGAGCAGTACTTC